Listed below are T cell receptor beta chains from one sample, sequenced in a study of T cell responses to AZD1222 COVID-19 vaccine. TCRdb's copy holds only in-frame clones and misses some; the assay was immunoSEQ multiplex PCR. The table records 150,000 to 200,000 clones, about nine tenths of them present only once. The starting material was peripheral blood, obtained on day 0 of AZD1222 vaccination. These receptor sequences come from an adult in good health. Both conserved end residues are part of each CDR3. The order of the fields is clone size, V gene, J gene, D gene, CDR3 protein, CDR3 DNA. D genes are given only for firm matches. Rows may omit the clone size; those that give it use once, few, many or a size class.

size: .; V: TRBV11-1; J: TRBJ1-1; D: .; CDR3: CASSYLQGINTEAFF; DNA: TGTGCCAGCAGCTACCTACAGGGCATAAACACTGAAGCTTTCTTT
size: .; V: TRBV24-1; J: TRBJ2-5; D: TRBD2; CDR3: CATSDATLAGAGETQYF; DNA: TGTGCCACCAGTGATGCCACACTAGCGGGGGCTGGGGAGACCCAGTACTTC
size: .; V: TRBV3-1/TRBV3-2; J: TRBJ1-2; D: TRBD1; CDR3: CASSQDWDRGGYGYTF; DNA: TGTGCCAGCAGCCAAGATTGGGACAGGGGAGGGTATGGCTACACCTTC
size: .; V: TRBV30; J: TRBJ1-3; D: .; CDR3: CAWSSGNTIYF; DNA: TGTGCCTGGTCCTCTGGAAACACCATATATTTT
size: .; V: TRBV5-4; J: TRBJ2-2; D: .; CDR3: CASSLDNPGRATGELFF; DNA: TGTGCCAGCAGCTTGGACAATCCGGGACGAGCGACCGGGGAGCTGTTTTTT
size: .; V: TRBV4-3; J: TRBJ1-1; D: .; CDR3: CASSHQRDMNTEAFF; DNA: TGCGCCAGCAGCCATCAGAGGGACATGAACACTGAAGCTTTCTTT
size: .; V: TRBV5-8; J: TRBJ1-4; D: TRBD1; CDR3: CASSTHRGERTNEKLFF; DNA: TGTGCCAGCAGCACCCACAGGGGTGAGAGGACTAATGAAAAACTGTTTTTT
size: .; V: TRBV6-2/TRBV6-3; J: TRBJ2-1; D: TRBD1; CDR3: CASSTSFGTGLYNEQFF; DNA: TGTGCCAGCAGTACCTCATTCGGGACAGGACTCTACAATGAGCAGTTCTTC
size: .; V: TRBV7-9; J: TRBJ2-7; D: TRBD1; CDR3: CASSLAGTGQPYF; DNA: TGTGCCAGCAGCTTAGCCGGGACAGGACAACCGTACTTC
size: .; V: TRBV10-3; J: TRBJ2-5; D: .; CDR3: CAISEYRIETQYF; DNA: TGTGCCATCAGTGAGTACAGAATAGAGACCCAGTACTTC
size: .; V: TRBV11-3; J: TRBJ2-7; D: TRBD2; CDR3: CASSPGGPSYEQYF; DNA: TGTGCCAGCAGCCCGGGGGGTCCCTCCTACGAGCAGTACTTC
size: .; V: TRBV6-6; J: TRBJ2-5; D: .; CDR3: CASREQGAETQYF; DNA: TGTGCCAGCAGAGAACAGGGCGCGGAGACCCAGTACTTC
size: many; V: TRBV27; J: TRBJ2-2; D: .; CDR3: CASSLSNWQTSITGELFF; DNA: TGTGCCAGCAGTTTATCGAATTGGCAAACGTCTATCACCGGGGAGCTGTTTTTT
size: .; V: TRBV29-1; J: TRBJ1-5; D: .; CDR3: CSVRVPNQPQHF; DNA: TGCAGCGTGAGGGTACCCAATCAGCCCCAGCATTTT
size: .; V: TRBV7-9; J: TRBJ1-1; D: .; CDR3: CASSLGIWGTEAFF; DNA: TGTGCCAGCAGCTTAGGTATATGGGGGACTGAAGCTTTCTTT
size: .; V: TRBV4-2; J: TRBJ2-3; D: .; CDR3: CASSQGAKGDTQYF; DNA: TGTGCCAGCAGCCAAGGCGCTAAAGGGGATACGCAGTATTTT
size: .; V: TRBV28; J: TRBJ1-4; D: .; CDR3: CASSLPPGHSLFF; DNA: TGTGCCAGCAGTTTACCTCCGGGACACTCGCTGTTTTTT
size: .; V: TRBV4-1; J: TRBJ1-5; D: TRBD1; CDR3: CASSQDRTGGMAQHF; DNA: TGCGCCAGCAGCCAAGATAGAACAGGGGGGATGGCCCAGCATTTT
size: .; V: TRBV2; J: TRBJ2-3; D: TRBD2; CDR3: CASSGGSGPSTDTQYF; DNA: TGTGCCAGCAGTGGGGGTAGCGGGCCTAGCACAGATACGCAGTATTTT
size: .; V: TRBV7-2; J: TRBJ2-2; D: TRBD2; CDR3: CASSNGGRITGELFF; DNA: TGTGCCAGCAGCAATGGCGGGAGAATCACCGGGGAGCTGTTTTTT